This is a list of T cell receptor beta chains from one sample in a study of a mutant IDH1 vaccine in newly diagnosed glioma. The data were produced by immunoSEQ multiplex PCR, yet TCRdb's version contains in-frame clones alone and is incomplete. The sample lists roughly 25,000 clones, roughly 93% occurring once. Sample: PBMCs, taken from a glioma patient treated with radiotherapy, temozolomide or both. These TCRs come from a man in his forties or fifties with glioma. Each CDR3 is given with its conserved first and last residue. The order of the fields is D gene, V gene, clone size, J gene, CDR3 DNA, CDR3 protein. A D gene is named only where the DNA matches it firmly. Some rows have no size entry. The others give once, few or many, or a class for an expanded clone.

>NA|TRBV5-5|NA|TRBJ1-1
TGTGCCAGCAGCTTTTGGGGACCCAATTCTGAAGCTTTCTTT
CASSFWGPNSEAFF
>NA|TRBV27|NA|TRBJ1-2
TGTGCCAGCGCACGGGGAGGGGAGAGCGGCTATGGCTACACCTTC
CASARGGESGYGYTF
>TRBD2|TRBV7-6|NA|TRBJ2-2
TGTGCCAGCAGCGCCACTAGCGGGAGGGCCGCCGGGGAGCTGTTTTTT
CASSATSGRAAGELFF
>TRBD2|TRBV5-6|NA|TRBJ2-5
TGTGCCAGCAGCTTGGGCGGGGGGATCCAAGATACCCAGTACTTC
CASSLGGGIQDTQYF
>NA|TRBV7-9|NA|TRBJ1-2
TGTGCCAGCAGCTTAGCGCTATCAGCTCTGAGCTACACCTTC
CASSLALSALSYTF
>NA|TRBV6-1|NA|TRBJ1-1
TGTGCCATCATACCACCAGGGTCCACTGAAGCTTTCTTT
CAIIPPGSTEAFF
>NA|TRBV27|NA|TRBJ2-5
TGTGCCAGCAGTGAAACGGGACGGAGCCAAGAGACCCAGTACTTC
CASSETGRSQETQYF
>NA|TRBV7-9|NA|TRBJ1-5
TGTGCCAGCAGCTTAGTGGGGCAGCCCCAGCATTTT
CASSLVGQPQHF
>NA|TRBV6-5|NA|TRBJ1-2
TGTGCCAGCAGTTACACTTCGACAGGAACCTATGGCTACACCTTC
CASSYTSTGTYGYTF
>NA|TRBV12-5|NA|TRBJ2-5
TGTGCTAGCTCGGGGGATTTAGAGACCCAGTACTTC
CASSGDLETQYF
>NA|TRBV10-1|once|TRBJ2-1
TGCGCCAGCAGTGAAGTGATAGCGGACTCCTACAATGAGCAGTTCTTC
CASSEVIADSYNEQFF
>NA|TRBV11-2|once|TRBJ2-3
TGTGCCAGCAGCTTAGATCTAGGCCTTGGGTTCGGGGCAGATACGCAGTATTTT
CASSLDLGLGFGADTQYF
>NA|TRBV10-2|NA|TRBJ1-1
TGCGCCAGCAGTGAGTTCGGCGGCACTGAAGCTTTCTTT
CASSEFGGTEAFF
>TRBD1|TRBV11-2|NA|TRBJ1-2
TGTGCCAGCAGCAGACAGGGCACTAACTATGGCTACACCTTC
CASSRQGTNYGYTF
>TRBD1|TRBV10-3|NA|TRBJ2-5
TGTGCCATCAGTGAGTCGTCTTCAGGGGGAGAGACCCAGTACTTC
CAISESSSGGETQYF
>NA|TRBV2|NA|TRBJ1-4
TGTGCCAGCAGTGAAGTCGGGTCCTTCTCTGAAAAACTGTTTTTT
CASSEVGSFSEKLFF
>TRBD1|TRBV5-1|few|TRBJ1-1
TGCGCCAGCAGCAAGGGACAGGGTTGGACTGAAGCTTTCTTT
CASSKGQGWTEAFF
>NA|TRBV11-2|NA|TRBJ1-4
TGTGCCAGCAGCTTAGCTGGCAGGGCGGGTGAAAAACTGTTTTTT
CASSLAGRAGEKLFF
>TRBD1|TRBV6-4|few|TRBJ2-1
TGTGCCAGCAGTGACCGGGGACAGTCATACAATGAGCAGTTCTTC
CASSDRGQSYNEQFF
>NA|TRBV7-2|NA|TRBJ1-2
TGTGCCAGCAGCGTGGGGTTTGGGCTTTCACGGGGCTACACCTTC
CASSVGFGLSRGYTF
>TRBD1|TRBV5-5|NA|TRBJ2-5
TGTGCCAGCAGCGAAAGGACAGGCGAACGACAAGAGACCCAGTACTTC
CASSERTGERQETQYF
>TRBD1|TRBV28|NA|TRBJ1-1
TGTGCCAGCAGAACAGGGGGCGTCACTGAAGCTTTCTTT
CASRTGGVTEAFF
>TRBD2|TRBV9|NA|TRBJ2-3
TGTGCCAGCAGCGACCCCGGGGGGACAGATACGCAGTATTTT
CASSDPGGTDTQYF
>NA|TRBV4-1|NA|TRBJ1-5
TGCGCCAGCAGCCCTTCAGTCTCGGGTCAGCCCCAGCATTTT
CASSPSVSGQPQHF
>NA|TRBV4-1|NA|TRBJ1-1
TGCGCCAGCAGCCAAGGGGACAACAGTAGAGCTTTCTTT
CASSQGDNSRAFF
>NA|TRBV7-8|few|TRBJ1-2
TGTGCCAGCAGCTTAGCCCTAAATGGCTACACCTTC
CASSLALNGYTF
>NA|TRBV18|NA|TRBJ2-7
TGTGCCAGCTCCCCTGCTTCGACCCACGAGCAGTACTTC
CASSPASTHEQYF
>TRBD1|TRBV5-1|NA|TRBJ1-1
TGCGCCAGCAGCCCCCTACCAAGTCAGGGGGACACTGAAGCTTTCTTT
CASSPLPSQGDTEAFF
>NA|TRBV27|NA|TRBJ2-7
TGTGCCAGCAGTTTCATAGGAGGCGGGGCCTCCTACGAGCAGTACTTC
CASSFIGGGASYEQYF
>NA|TRBV12-5|NA|TRBJ2-1
TGTGCTAGTGGTGGGGGTCCTTTCCTCCCTTCGGGGTTTGAGCAGTTCTTC
CASGGGPFLPSGFEQFF
>NA|TRBV19|NA|TRBJ2-6
TGTGCCAGTAGTATAGGGGGCTCTGGGGCCAACGTCCTGACTTTC
CASSIGGSGANVLTF
>NA|TRBV18|NA|TRBJ1-1
TGTGCCAGCGCCCGCTCGGGGGGGACGGACACTGAAGCTTTCTTT
CASARSGGTDTEAFF
>NA|TRBV19|few|TRBJ2-7
TGTGCCAGTAGTGCAAGTTTGACCTACGAGCAGTACTTC
CASSASLTYEQYF
>NA|TRBV11-2|NA|TRBJ1-3
TGTGCCAGCAGCCCTTCGAATGGAAACACCATATATTTT
CASSPSNGNTIYF
>NA|TRBV27|NA|TRBJ2-1
TGTGCCAGCAGTACCCGGGGCAGGGGGGTCAATGAGCAGTTCTTC
CASSTRGRGVNEQFF
>TRBD2|TRBV9|NA|TRBJ2-7
TGTGCCAGCAGCGTACAAGCGGGGCAAACCTACGAGCAGTACTTC
CASSVQAGQTYEQYF
>NA|TRBV7-9|NA|TRBJ2-2
TGTGCCAGCAGTTCGGGACGTTACACCGGGGAGCTGTTTTTT
CASSSGRYTGELFF
>TRBD2|TRBV30|once|TRBJ2-7
TGTGCCTGGAGTGGGCTAGCGGGGTTCACCTACGAGCAGTACTTC
CAWSGLAGFTYEQYF
>NA|TRBV7-7|NA|TRBJ2-1
TGTGCCAGCAGCCTAGACCCGGGGCCTAACAATGAGCAGTTCTTC
CASSLDPGPNNEQFF
>NA|TRBV21-1|NA|TRBJ2-3
TGTGCCAGCGTACAGGGCCACACAGATACGCAGTATTTT
CASVQGHTDTQYF
>TRBD2|TRBV28|NA|TRBJ2-1
TGTGCCAGCAGTTTCCTAGCGGGTAGCCACAATGAGCAGTTCTTC
CASSFLAGSHNEQFF
>NA|TRBV6-4|NA|TRBJ2-7
TGTGCCAGCAGTCAAACTATAAGCTCCTACGAGCAGTACTTC
CASSQTISSYEQYF
>NA|TRBV6-1|NA|TRBJ1-2
TGTGCCAGCAGCACGACAGGCCACCCCAATGGCTACACCTTC
CASSTTGHPNGYTF
>NA|TRBV6-5|NA|TRBJ1-6
TGTGCCAGCAGTTTGAGCCACTTT
CASSLSHF
>NA|TRBV6-1|once|TRBJ1-5
TGTGCCAGCAGCACCATCCAGGGGAGCAATCAGCCCCAGCATTTT
CASSTIQGSNQPQHF
>TRBD1|TRBV11-2|NA|TRBJ1-2
TGTGCCAGCAGCAAAGGGACAGGGGGCTTAAGCTACACCTTC
CASSKGTGGLSYTF
>TRBD2|TRBV6-1|once|TRBJ2-4
TGTGCCAGCAGTGAGAAACTAGCGGGGCTAGCCAAAAACATTCAGTACTTC
CASSEKLAGLAKNIQYF
>TRBD1|TRBV7-9|few|TRBJ1-4
TGTGCCAGCAGCCACGTCACAGGGGAGGGCGAAAAACTGTTTTTT
CASSHVTGEGEKLFF
>NA|TRBV5-1|NA|TRBJ2-1
TGCGCCAGCAGCTTGCAGGCTAGCTCTAATGAGCAGTTCTTC
CASSLQASSNEQFF
>TRBD1|TRBV5-1|NA|TRBJ2-7
TGCGCCAGCAGAGAAAGTAAGGGGGCCGAGCAGTACTTC
CASRESKGAEQYF
>NA|TRBV2|NA|TRBJ2-2
TGTGCCAGCAGTGACCTGTATTCGAACACCGGGGAGCTGTTTTTT
CASSDLYSNTGELFF
>NA|TRBV6-4|NA|TRBJ2-2
TGTGCCAGCAGTGCCGAGGGGGGGGACACCGGGGAGCTGTTTTTT
CASSAEGGDTGELFF
>NA|TRBV18|NA|TRBJ1-4
TGTGCCAGCTCACCGGCCGGGGCAGGCCCGAATGAAAAACTGTTTTTT
CASSPAGAGPNEKLFF
>TRBD1|TRBV6-7|NA|TRBJ1-2
TGTGCCAGCAGGCAAGACGGACAGGGGACCTGCTATGGCTACACCTTC
CASRQDGQGTCYGYTF
>TRBD1|TRBV19|NA|TRBJ2-3
TGTGCCAGTAGTAGGTTGACAGGGATGGTTGGGACAGATACGCAGTATTTT
CASSRLTGMVGTDTQYF